What follows are 14 T cell receptor beta chains derived from one specimen sequenced in a study of cytomegalovirus exposure and HLA in healthy donors. Researchers ran the PCR with 60 Vbeta and 13 Jbeta primers. This table comes from immunoSEQ multiplex PCR, and its TCRdb copy is limited to in-frame clones, with some not included. The data hold 140,000 to 150,000 clones, with roughly 80% observed a single time. Sample: PBMCs. The source of these receptors is a woman in her 30s in good health and CMV-seronegative.

This chain connects TRBV7-2 to TRBJ2-5, with D possibly matching TRBD2 (5 bases). Trimming took 2 bases from V and 4 from J, leaving 11 bases between them. Germline CDR1 SGHTA, CDR2 FQGNSA. The CDR3 is 14 residues long. The CDR3 loop reads CASSLLGRGETQYF. CDR3 nucleotides: TGTGCCAGCAGCTTATTGGGCCGGGGAGAGACCCAGTACTTC. The complete variable domain, with remaining parts taken from reference TRBV7-2 and TRBJ2-5, reads GAGVSQSPSNKVTEKGKDVELRCDPISGHTALYWYRQSLGQGLEFLIYFQGNSAPDKSGLPSDRFSAERTGGSVSTLTIQRTQQEDSAVYLCASSLLGRGETQYFGPGTRLLVL.

The gene calls are TRBV29-1 and TRBJ2-7; D possibly corresponds to TRBD1 (6 bases). The CDR3 consists of 15 residues. V lost 0 bases and J lost 3, with 15 bases in between. Germline-derived CDR1 and CDR2 are SQVTM and ANQGSEA. The CDR3 DNA follows: TGCAGCGTTGAAGATCAGGACAGCCCCCACTACGAGCAGTACTTC. Translated: CSVEDQDSPHYEQYF.

The chain recombines TRBV6-1 with TRBJ2-1, with 11 bases identical to TRBD2. The ends lost 8 bases at V and 7 bases at J; junction bases unmatched: 10. This CDR3 has 15 amino acids. From germline, CDR1 is MNHNS and CDR2 SASEGT. CDR3 loop: CASGVAGGFWNEQFF. Written as DNA, the CDR3 is TGTGCCAGCGGGGTAGCGGGGGGGTTTTGGAATGAGCAGTTCTTC.

The chain carries TRBV7-9 and TRBJ2-1; tentative D call: TRBD2 (6 bases). The V gene lost 5 bases and the J gene lost 5 bases, with 16 bases spanning the gap. This CDR3 is 15 amino acids long. Per the germline V gene, CDR1 is SEHNR and CDR2 is FQNEAQ (reference sequence). In DNA form, the CDR3 reads TGTGCCAGCAGCCAGGGACTTAACTGGGACAATGAGCAGTTCTTC. Translating it yields CASSQGLNWDNEQFF.

This clone was seen more than once but under ten times. This chain links TRBV7-9 with TRBJ2-2, with a weak D call TRBD1 (6 bases). V lost 5 bases and J 1 base, leaving 20 bases between the germline ends. CDR3 length: 18 residues. Germline V gene sequence: CDR1 SEHNR, CDR2 FQNEAQ (reference sequence). The CDR3: CASSPDPGTTMNTGELFF. The CDR3 nucleotides read TGTGCCAGCAGCCCCGATCCCGGGACAACGATGAACACCGGGGAGCTGTTTTTT.

This clone was seen once. V is TRBV5-1 and J is TRBJ2-2; 10 bases agree with TRBD2. The CDR3 is made up of 16 amino acids. The trim removed 5 bases at V and 2 bases at J, leaving 6 bases unmatched. The germline V gene has CDR1 SGHRS and CDR2 YFSETQ. The CDR3 nucleotides are TGCGCCAGCAGTATACTAGCGGGACAAAACACCGGGGAGCTGTTTTTT. It yields the protein CASSILAGQNTGELFF.

Of note for this clone: The same CDR3 arises from other DNA sequences in this sample as well. The V call is TRBV5-1, the J call TRBJ2-2; the D gene is possibly TRBD2 (7 bases). The germline CDR1 and CDR2 sequences are SGHRS and YFSETQ. Between the trimmed V and J ends, which lost 4 bases and 0 bases, there was a span of 10 bases. This CDR3 contains 15 residues. DNA of the CDR3: TGCGCCAGCAGCAGGGGGGGTGCGAACACCGGGGAGCTGTTTTTT. Translated, it gives CASSRGGANTGELFF.

The rearrangement joins TRBV6-6 to TRBJ2-5, with D unresolved. Looked up from germline, CDR1 is MNHNY and CDR2 is SVGAGI (reference sequence). V lost 2 bases to trimming and J lost 4 bases, with 2 bases between them. This CDR3 has 11 amino acids. CDR3 nucleotides: TGTGCCAGCAGTTACCTAGAGACCCAGTACTTC. It translates to CASSYLETQYF.

This chain connects TRBV12-5 to TRBJ2-5, with 7 nucleotides matching TRBD1. Trimming at V came to 3 bases and at J to 1 base, leaving 5 bases not matched to a gene. The CDR3 spans 15 residues. CDR1 is LGHNT, CDR2 FRNRAP, per germline. Here the CDR3 DNA reads TGTGCTAGTGGTTTTCGACAGGGCCTCCAAGAGACCCAGTACTTC. This gives the protein CASGFRQGLQETQYF.

The chain joins TRBV7-9 to TRBJ2-5; maybe TRBD1 (6 bases). Germline V lookup: CDR1 SEHNR, CDR2 FQNEAQ (reference sequence). The length of the CDR3 is 15 residues. Trimming stripped 2 bases from V and 9 bases from J, with 19 bases between. The CDR3 DNA is TGTGCCAGCAGCTTAATTGGGACATCATTAAGGGCCCAGTACTTC. This codes for CASSLIGTSLRAQYF.

The V gene is TRBV19, the J gene TRBJ2-7; tentative D call: TRBD1 (6 bases). With 1 base removed from V and 1 base from J, the gap between germline ends came to 11 bases. There are 15 residues in the CDR3. The germline gives CDR1 LNHDA, CDR2 SQIVND (reference sequence). CDR3 protein: CASSIATGQSYEQYF. CDR3 coding DNA: TGTGCCAGTAGTATAGCCACCGGACAGTCCTACGAGCAGTACTTC.

This sequence joins TRBV5-1 and TRBJ2-2; D is possibly TRBD2 (5 bases). Trimming took off 2 bases at V and 5 bases at J, with 7 bases between the two ends. The germline V gene has CDR1 SGHRS and CDR2 YFSETQ. The CDR3 covers 13 residues. CDR3 sequence reads: CASSFTGTGELFF. CDR3 in DNA: TGCGCCAGCAGCTTTACGGGGACCGGGGAGCTGTTTTTT.

A few counts support this clone. The CDR3 DNA follows: TGCGCCAGCAGCCAGTCATCAGGGGGCTGGGACACTGAAGCTTTCTTT. Translating it yields CASSQSSGGWDTEAFF. J is TRBJ1-1 and V is TRBV4-3; 8 bases match TRBD1. The CDR3 covers 16 residues. V lost 3 bases, J lost 3 bases, and 9 bases stayed unmatched. From germline, CDR1 is LGHNA and CDR2 YSLEER.

The chain uses TRBV10-1 and TRBJ2-7; D not certain. CDR3 length: 14 amino acids. V was shortened by 3 bases and J by 7 bases, with 16 bases between the two germline ends. Germline CDR1 and CDR2: WNHNN and SYGVQD (reference sequence). For the CDR3, the DNA is TGCGCCAGCAGTGAAAGGAGCCCCTGGCGGGAGCAGTACTTC. This codes for CASSERSPWREQYF.